This TCR beta chain derives from a study of blood T cells in healthy people across ages. For the second PCR, which ran for about 7 to 11 cycles, a sample-barcoded 5' primer and a J-beta primer mix were used. A 12-random-nucleotide template-switch adaptor tagged each cDNA molecule. Each CDR3 protein is one row after TCRdb ran MiXCR on the 5' RACE reads. This table has roughly 500,000 distinct CDR3 sequences, nearly 25% appearing once. Germline V gives CDR1 SQVTM, CDR2 ANQGSEA. CDR3 size: 13 residues. A further study also used this sample, focusing on T cells of mothers and their children.

The specimen sequenced was blood. This TCR derives from a boy younger than 18 in good health. The chain carries TRBV29-1 and TRBJ2-5; the D gene could be TRBD1 or TRBD2 (5 bases each). The last part of the DNA fits TRBJ2-7 better; the J call may be wrong. CDR3 DNA: TGCAGCGTTGAGGGGACCAACTCCTACGAGCAGTACTTC. It codes for CSVEGTNSYEQYF.